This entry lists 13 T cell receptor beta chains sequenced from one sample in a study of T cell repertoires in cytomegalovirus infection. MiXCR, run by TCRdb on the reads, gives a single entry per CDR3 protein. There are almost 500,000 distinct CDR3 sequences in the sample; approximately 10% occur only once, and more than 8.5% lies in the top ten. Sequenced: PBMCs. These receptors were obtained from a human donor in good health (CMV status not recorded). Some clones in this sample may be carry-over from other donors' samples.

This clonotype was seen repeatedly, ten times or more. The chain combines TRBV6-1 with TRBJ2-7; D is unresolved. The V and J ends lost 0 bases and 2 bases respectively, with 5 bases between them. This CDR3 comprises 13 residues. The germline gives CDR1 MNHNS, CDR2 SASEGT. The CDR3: CASSEALTYEQYF. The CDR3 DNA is TGTGCCAGCAGTGAAGCCCTTACCTACGAGCAGTACTTC.

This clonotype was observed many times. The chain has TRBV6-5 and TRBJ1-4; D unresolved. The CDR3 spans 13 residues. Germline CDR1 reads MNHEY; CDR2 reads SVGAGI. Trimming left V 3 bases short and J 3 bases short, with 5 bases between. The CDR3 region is CASSYYANEKLFF. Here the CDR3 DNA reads TGTGCCAGCAGTTATTATGCTAATGAAAAACTGTTTTTT.

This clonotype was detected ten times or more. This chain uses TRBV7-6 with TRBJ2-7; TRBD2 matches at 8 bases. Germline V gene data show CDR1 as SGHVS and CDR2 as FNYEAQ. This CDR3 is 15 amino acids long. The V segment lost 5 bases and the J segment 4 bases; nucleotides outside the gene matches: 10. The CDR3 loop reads CASSLTGAGAYEQYF. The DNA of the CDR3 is TGTGCCAGCAGCCTGACCGGAGCGGGGGCTTACGAGCAGTACTTC.

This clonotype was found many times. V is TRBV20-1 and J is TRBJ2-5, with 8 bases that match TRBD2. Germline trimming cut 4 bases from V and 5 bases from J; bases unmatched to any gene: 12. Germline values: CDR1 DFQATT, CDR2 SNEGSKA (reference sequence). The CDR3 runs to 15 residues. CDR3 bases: TGCAGTGCTATTAAACGGGGGGGTGGCAGCGAGACCCAGTACTTC. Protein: CSAIKRGGGSETQYF.

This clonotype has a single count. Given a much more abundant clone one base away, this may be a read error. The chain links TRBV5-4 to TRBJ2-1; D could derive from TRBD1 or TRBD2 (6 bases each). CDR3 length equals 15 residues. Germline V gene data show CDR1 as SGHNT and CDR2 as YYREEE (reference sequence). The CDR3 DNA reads TGTGCCGGCAGCAAGGACGGGGGCGCCTACAATGAGCAGTTCTTC. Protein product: CAGSKDGGAYNEQFF.

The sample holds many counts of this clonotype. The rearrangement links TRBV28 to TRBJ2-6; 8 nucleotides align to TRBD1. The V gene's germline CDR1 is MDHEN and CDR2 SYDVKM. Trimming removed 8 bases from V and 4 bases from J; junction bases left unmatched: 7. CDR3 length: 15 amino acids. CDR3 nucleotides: TGTGCCAGCTATACGGACAGGGCCGGGGCCAACGTCCTGACTTTC. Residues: CASYTDRAGANVLTF. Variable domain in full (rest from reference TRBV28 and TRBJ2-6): DVKVTQSSRYLVKRTGEKVFLECVQDMDHENMFWYRQDPGLGLRLIYFSYDVKMKEKGDIPEGYSVSREKKERFSLILESASTNQTSMYLCASYTDRAGANVLTFGAGSRLTVL.

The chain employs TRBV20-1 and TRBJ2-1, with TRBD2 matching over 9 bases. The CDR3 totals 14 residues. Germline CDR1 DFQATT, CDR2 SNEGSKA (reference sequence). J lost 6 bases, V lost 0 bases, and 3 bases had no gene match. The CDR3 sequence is CSARERGGSNEQFF. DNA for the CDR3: TGCAGTGCTAGAGAGCGGGGGGGCTCCAATGAGCAGTTCTTC.

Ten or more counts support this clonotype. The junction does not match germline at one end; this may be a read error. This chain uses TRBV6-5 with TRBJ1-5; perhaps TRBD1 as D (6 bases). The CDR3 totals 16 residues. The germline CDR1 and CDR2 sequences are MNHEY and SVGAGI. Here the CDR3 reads CLRGQGISSGNQPQHF. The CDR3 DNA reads TGCCTGCGGGGGCAGGGGATAAGTAGTGGGAATCAGCCCCAGCATTTT.

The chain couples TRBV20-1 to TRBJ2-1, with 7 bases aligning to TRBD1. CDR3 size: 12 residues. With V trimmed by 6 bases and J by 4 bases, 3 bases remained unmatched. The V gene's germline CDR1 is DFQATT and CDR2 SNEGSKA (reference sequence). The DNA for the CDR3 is TGCAGTGCCACGACAGGGTACAATGAGCAGTTCTTC. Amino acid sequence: CSATTGYNEQFF.

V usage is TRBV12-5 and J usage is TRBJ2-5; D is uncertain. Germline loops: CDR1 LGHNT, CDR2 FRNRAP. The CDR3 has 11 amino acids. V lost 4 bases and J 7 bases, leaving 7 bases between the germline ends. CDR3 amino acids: CASGSDGTQYF. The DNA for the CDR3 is TGTGCTAGTGGTTCCGACGGGACCCAGTACTTC.

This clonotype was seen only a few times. CDR3 region: CASSRDTAGTGELFF. CDR3 sequence (DNA): TGTGCCAGCAGTCGGGACACCGCGGGCACCGGGGAGCTGTTTTTT. The V gene is TRBV2, the J gene TRBJ2-2, with D possibly matching TRBD1 (6 bases). The germline V gene has CDR1 SNHLY and CDR2 FYNNEI. The CDR3 sequence is 15 residues long. Trimming took 5 bases from V and 4 from J, leaving 14 bases between them.

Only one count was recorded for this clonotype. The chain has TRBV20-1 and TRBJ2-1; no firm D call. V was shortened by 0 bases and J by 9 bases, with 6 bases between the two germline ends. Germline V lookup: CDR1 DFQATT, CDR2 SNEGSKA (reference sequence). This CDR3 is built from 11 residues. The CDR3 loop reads CSARDVGEQFF. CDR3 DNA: TGCAGTGCTAGAGATGTAGGTGAGCAGTTCTTC.

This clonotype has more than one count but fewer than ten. CDR3 sequence reads: CASSPNIGTGFYEQYF. In DNA, the CDR3 is TGTGCCAGCTCACCAAATATCGGGACAGGTTTCTACGAGCAGTACTTC. The genes are TRBV18 and TRBJ2-7, with 8 positions matching TRBD1. Germline CDR1 and CDR2: KGHSH and LQKENI. This CDR3 is 16 amino acids long. J was trimmed by 3 bases and V by 2 bases; bases with no gene match: 9.